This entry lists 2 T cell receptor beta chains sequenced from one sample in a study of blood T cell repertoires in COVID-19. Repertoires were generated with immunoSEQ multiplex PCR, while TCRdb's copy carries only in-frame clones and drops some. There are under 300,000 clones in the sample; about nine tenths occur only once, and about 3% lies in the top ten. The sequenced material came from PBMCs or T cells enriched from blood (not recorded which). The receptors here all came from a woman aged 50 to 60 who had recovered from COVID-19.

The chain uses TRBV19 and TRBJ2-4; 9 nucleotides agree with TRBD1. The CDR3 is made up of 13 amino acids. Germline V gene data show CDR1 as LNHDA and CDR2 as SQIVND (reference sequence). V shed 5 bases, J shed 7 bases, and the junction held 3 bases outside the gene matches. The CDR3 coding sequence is TGTGCCAGTAGTCCAGGGACAGGGAACATTCAGTACTTC. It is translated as CASSPGTGNIQYF.

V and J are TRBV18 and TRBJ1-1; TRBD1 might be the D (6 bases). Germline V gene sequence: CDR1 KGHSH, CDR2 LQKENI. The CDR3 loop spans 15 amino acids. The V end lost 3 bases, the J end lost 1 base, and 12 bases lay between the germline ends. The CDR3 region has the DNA TGTGCCAGCTCACCGGTGACAGGATGGAACACTGAAGCTTTCTTT. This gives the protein CASSPVTGWNTEAFF.